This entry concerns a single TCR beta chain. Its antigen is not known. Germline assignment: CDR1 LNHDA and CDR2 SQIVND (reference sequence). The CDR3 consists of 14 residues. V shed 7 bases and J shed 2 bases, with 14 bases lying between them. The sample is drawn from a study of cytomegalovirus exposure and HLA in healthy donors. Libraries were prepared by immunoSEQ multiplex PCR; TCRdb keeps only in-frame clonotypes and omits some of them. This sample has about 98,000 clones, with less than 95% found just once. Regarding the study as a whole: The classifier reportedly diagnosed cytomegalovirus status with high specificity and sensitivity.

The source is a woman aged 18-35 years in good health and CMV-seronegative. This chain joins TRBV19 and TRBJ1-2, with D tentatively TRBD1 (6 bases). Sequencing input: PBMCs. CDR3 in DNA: TGTGCCAGTAATCTGGGACAAGGGAACTATGGCTACACCTTC. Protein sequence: CASNLGQGNYGYTF.